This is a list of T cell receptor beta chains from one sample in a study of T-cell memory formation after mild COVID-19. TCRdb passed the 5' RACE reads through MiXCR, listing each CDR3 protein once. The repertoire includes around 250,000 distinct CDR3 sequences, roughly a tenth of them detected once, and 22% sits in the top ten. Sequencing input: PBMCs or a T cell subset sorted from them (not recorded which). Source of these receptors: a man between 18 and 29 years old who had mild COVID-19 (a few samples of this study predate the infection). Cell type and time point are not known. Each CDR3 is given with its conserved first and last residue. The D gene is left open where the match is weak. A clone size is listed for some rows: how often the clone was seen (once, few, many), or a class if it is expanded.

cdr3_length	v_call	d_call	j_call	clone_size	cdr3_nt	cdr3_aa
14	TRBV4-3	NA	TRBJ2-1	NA	TGCGCCAGCAGCCAAGATCGGAAGCTCGGTGAGCAGTTCTTC	CASSQDRKLGEQFF
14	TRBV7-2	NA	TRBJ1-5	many	TGTGCCAGCAGCTCCAGGTCGGGGAATCAGCCCCAGCATTTT	CASSSRSGNQPQHF
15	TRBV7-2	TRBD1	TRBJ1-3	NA	TGTGCCAGCAGCTGGACAGGGGGCTATGGAAACACCATATATTTT	CASSWTGGYGNTIYF
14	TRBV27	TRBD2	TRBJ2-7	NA	TGTGCCAGCAGTTTTAGCGGGGGGTCCTACGAGCAGTACTTC	CASSFSGGSYEQYF
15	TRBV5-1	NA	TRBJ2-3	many	TGCGCCAGCAGCGTAGACGGGCGAGTCACAGATACGCAGTATTTT	CASSVDGRVTDTQYF
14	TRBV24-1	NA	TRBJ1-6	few	TGTGCCACCACGTGGGGGCGCGGAAATTCACCCCTCCACTTT	CATTWGRGNSPLHF
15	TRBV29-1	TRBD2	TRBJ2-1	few	TGCAGCGTTGAAGAACCCGGACTAGTCTACAATGAGCAGTTCTTC	CSVEEPGLVYNEQFF
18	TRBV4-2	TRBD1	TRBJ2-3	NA	TGTGCCAGCAGCCAGGGCCGGCGACAGGGGACAGTGGCAGATACGCAGTATTTT	CASSQGRRQGTVADTQYF
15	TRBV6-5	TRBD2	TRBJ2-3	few	TGTGCCAGCAGCGTCGGGGGGGCTCGCAGAGATACGCAGTATTTT	CASSVGGARRDTQYF
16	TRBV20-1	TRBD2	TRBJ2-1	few	TGCAGTGCTAACTCCCTAGCGGGGCCCAGCTACAATGAGCAGTTCTTC	CSANSLAGPSYNEQFF
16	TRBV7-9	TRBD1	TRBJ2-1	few	TGTGCCAGCAGCGGCACCGGGACAGGGGGGTTCAATGAGCAGTTCTTC	CASSGTGTGGFNEQFF
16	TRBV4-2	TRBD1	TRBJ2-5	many	TGTGCCAGCAGCACCGTTGGGCCAGGGGGCCAAGAGACCCAGTACTTC	CASSTVGPGGQETQYF
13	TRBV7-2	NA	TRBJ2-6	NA	TGTGCCAGCAGCTTAGAGGGGGCCAACGTCCTGACTTTC	CASSLEGANVLTF
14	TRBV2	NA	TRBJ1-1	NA	TGTGCCAGCAGAGGCAGTGACATGAACACTGAAGCTTTCTTT	CASRGSDMNTEAFF
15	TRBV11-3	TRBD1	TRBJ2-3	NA	TGTGCCAGCAGCGACGGACAGGGGAGGGGAGATACGCAGTATTTT	CASSDGQGRGDTQYF
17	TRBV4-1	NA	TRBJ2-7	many	TGCGCCAGCAGCCAAGAGCCTTCCCGACAGTATACCTACGAGCAGTACTTC	CASSQEPSRQYTYEQYF
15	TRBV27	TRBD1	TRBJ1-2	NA	TGTGCCAGCAGTCCAGGGGACAGCTCCTCTTATGGCTACACCTTC	CASSPGDSSSYGYTF
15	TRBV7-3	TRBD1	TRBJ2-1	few	TGTGCCAGCAGCCCGCTGGGACAGGCCAACAATGAGCAGTTCTTC	CASSPLGQANNEQFF
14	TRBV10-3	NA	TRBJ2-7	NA	TGTGCCATCAGTGACTCCGGCCTCCGCTCCGAGCAGTACTTC	CAISDSGLRSEQYF
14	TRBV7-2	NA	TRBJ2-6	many	TGTGCCAGCAGCGAGCGGGTCGGGGCCAACGTCCTGACTTTC	CASSERVGANVLTF
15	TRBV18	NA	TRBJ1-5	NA	TGTGCCAGCTCACCACTAATGGCCGTTGGGCAGCCCCAGCATTTT	CASSPLMAVGQPQHF
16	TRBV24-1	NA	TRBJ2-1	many	TGTGCCACCAGTGATTTCCCGGGGAGCTCCTACAATGAGCAGTTCTTC	CATSDFPGSSYNEQFF
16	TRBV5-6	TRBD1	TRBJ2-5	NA	TGTGCCAGCAGATCAGTCAGGGGACAGGATCAAGAGACCCAGTACTTC	CASRSVRGQDQETQYF
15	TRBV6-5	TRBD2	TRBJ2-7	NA	TGTGCCAGCAGTTGGGGACTAGCGGGGTACTACGAGCAGTACTTC	CASSWGLAGYYEQYF
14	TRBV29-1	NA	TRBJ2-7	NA	TGCAGCGTTGGGGCGGGCAGGGGAGTTTACGAGCAGTACTTC	CSVGAGRGVYEQYF
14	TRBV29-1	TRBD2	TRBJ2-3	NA	TGCAGCGTTGCGGGGGGGCGAGGCACAGATACGCAGTATTTT	CSVAGGRGTDTQYF
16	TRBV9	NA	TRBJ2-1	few	TGTGCCAGCAGCCCCACCCACCGGAGGGACTCCAATGAGCAGTTCTTC	CASSPTHRRDSNEQFF
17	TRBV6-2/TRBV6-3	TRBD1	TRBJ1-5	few	TGTGCCAGCAGTCACCGGGACAGGGGATACGGCAATCAGCCCCAGCATTTT	CASSHRDRGYGNQPQHF